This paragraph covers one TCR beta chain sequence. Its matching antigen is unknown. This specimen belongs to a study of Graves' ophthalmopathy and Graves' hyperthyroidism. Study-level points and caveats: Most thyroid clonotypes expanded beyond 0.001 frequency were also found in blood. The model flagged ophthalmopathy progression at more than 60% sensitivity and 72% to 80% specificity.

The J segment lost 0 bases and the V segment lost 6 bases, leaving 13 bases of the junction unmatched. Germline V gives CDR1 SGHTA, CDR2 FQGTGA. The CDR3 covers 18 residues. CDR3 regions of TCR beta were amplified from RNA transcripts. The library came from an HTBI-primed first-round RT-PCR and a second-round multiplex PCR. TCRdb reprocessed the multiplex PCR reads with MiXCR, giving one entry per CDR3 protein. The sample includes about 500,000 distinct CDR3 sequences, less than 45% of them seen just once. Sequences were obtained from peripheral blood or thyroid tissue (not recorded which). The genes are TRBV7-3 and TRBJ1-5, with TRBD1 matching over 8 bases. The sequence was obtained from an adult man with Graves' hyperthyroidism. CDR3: CASRSTPGQAYSNQPQHF. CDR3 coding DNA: TGTGCCAGCAGGTCGACTCCGGGACAGGCTTATAGCAATCAGCCCCAGCATTTT.